The clone carrying this T cell receptor (beta chain) was seen more than once but under ten times. Antigen unknown. This sample stems from a study of T cells after yellow fever vaccination. On the study more broadly: Fractions containing few cells were prepared with SMART-Seq v4 Ultra Low Input. Findings and limits, study-wide: Just a small share of clonotypes turned up in the CD4 compartment as well as the CD8 compartment. Abundant contaminating clonotypes from the bulk population could appear in FACS-sorted repertoires.

The CDR3 runs 15 residues. The ends were cut back, 4 bases at V and 3 bases at J, with 13 bases in the middle. A process of 5'RACE template switching, which added a universal primer site and UMIs, was used to make TCR cDNA. TCRdb redid the calling of the 5' RACE reads with MiXCR, one entry per CDR3 protein. This table holds under 200,000 distinct CDR3 sequences, 9.5% to 12% found once. This chain connects TRBV12-3 or TRBV12-4 to TRBJ1-5; D is possibly TRBD1 (5 bases). Sample: CD8+ T cells sorted from PBMCs, taken 15 days after the yellow fever booster vaccination. The TCR comes from a man younger than 30 who received the YFV17D yellow fever vaccine. DNA for the CDR3: TGTGCCAGCAGTTGGTTCCCGGGGACCAATCAGCCCCAGCATTTT. Its protein is CASSWFPGTNQPQHF.